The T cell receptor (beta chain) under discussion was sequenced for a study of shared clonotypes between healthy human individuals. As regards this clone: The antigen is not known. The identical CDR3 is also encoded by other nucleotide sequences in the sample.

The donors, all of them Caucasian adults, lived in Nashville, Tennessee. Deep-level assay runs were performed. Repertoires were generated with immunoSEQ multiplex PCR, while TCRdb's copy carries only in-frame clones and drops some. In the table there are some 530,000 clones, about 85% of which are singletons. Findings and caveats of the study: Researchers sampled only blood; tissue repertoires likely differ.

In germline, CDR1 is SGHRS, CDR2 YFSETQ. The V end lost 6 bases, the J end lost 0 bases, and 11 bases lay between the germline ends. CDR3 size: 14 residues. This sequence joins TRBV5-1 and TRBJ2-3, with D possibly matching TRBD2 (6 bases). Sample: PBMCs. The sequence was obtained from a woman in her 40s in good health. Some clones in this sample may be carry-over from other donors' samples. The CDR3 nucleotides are TGCGCCAGCATCCGTGGGGGGAGCACAGATACGCAGTATTTT. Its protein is CASIRGGSTDTQYF.